In its sample, the clone carrying this T cell receptor beta chain was seen a few times. Antigen: not known. The data belong to a study of T-cell memory formation after mild COVID-19. Study conclusions and caveats: A subset of responding clones appeared in pre-infection memory, suggesting cross-reactive memory joined.

The authors produced TCR alpha and TCR beta cDNA libraries with sample barcodes and UMIs by 5'RACE using constant-segment primers. Via MiXCR, TCRdb re-called the 5' RACE reads, giving one row per CDR3 protein. In the table there are hundreds of thousands of distinct CDR3 sequences, 20% of which are singletons. The sequence was collected from an adult woman who had mild COVID-19 (a few samples of this study predate the infection). Cell type and time point are not known. The sample comprised PBMCs or a T cell subset sorted from them (not recorded which).

The CDR3 DNA reads TGTGCCACCAGCAGAGATGGAGGGACAGCTTATGGCTACACCTTC. It translates to CATSRDGGTAYGYTF. The V gene is TRBV15, the J gene TRBJ1-2, with 7 bases identical to TRBD1. In germline, CDR1 is LNHNV, CDR2 YYDKDF (reference sequence). This CDR3 has 15 residues. V dropped 0 bases and J dropped 5; count of bases not matched to a gene: 6.